This TCR beta chain was captured by sequencing in a study of PD-1 blockade in classical Hodgkin lymphoma (dated by TCRdb to 2020 to 2021). At the level of the whole study: Nivolumab dosing was 3 mg/kg intravenously every 2 weeks, continuing until either disease progression or unacceptable toxicity. The study used TCR beta sequencing and CyTOF to define a peripheral blood immune signature of response to PD-1 blockade in classical Hodgkin lymphoma. Broader findings and caveats from the paper: By C4D1, a significant rise was seen in CD4+ TCR diversity but not in CD8+ TCR diversity (p=0.0027 vs p=0.16), and the rise was most apparent among complete responders (p=0.02). Baseline diversity similar to that of newly diagnosed patients was observed in trial patients achieving complete response, whereas significantly lower diversity was observed in partial responders and progressors. The study was restricted to a single clinical trial cohort, and the causes of repertoire differences, possibly disease activity or prior therapy, were left undefined. Baseline TCR diversity was reported as lower in newly diagnosed patients than in healthy donors, and lower still in relapsed/refractory patients. Patients starting nivolumab less than 1 year after ASCT had lower diversity and were excluded from later analyses to avoid confounding by immune reconstitution.

The Qiagen DNeasy kit was used to extract genomic DNA both from unsorted PBMCs and from the negatively selected CD4+ and CD8+ fractions. Amplification of TCR beta CDR3 regions was done by immunoSEQ multiplex PCR with primers that anneal to V and J segments. A synthetic immune receptor repertoire was used to minimize amplification bias, and any remaining bias was removed computationally after sequencing. The paper's processing steps were these. Repertoire diversity was quantified as the Shannon entropy index using custom Python scripts. Unsorted, CD4+ and CD8+ repertoires were analyzed separately, except for combined analyses in which CD4+ and CD8+ sequences were merged in silico. Clonal expansion was defined as a frequency increase of at least 2-fold after treatment compared with C1D1, and clones undetected at baseline were assigned a pseudocount of 0.5. Singleton clones were defined as clones with 0 or 1 copy at C1D1, and non-singleton clones were defined as clones with 2 or more copies. By matching protein sequences in sorted samples from the same patient, clones expanded in unsorted samples were annotated as CD4+, CD8+ or unknown. Wilcoxon tests were applied to paired samples to test diversity changes from C1D1 to C4D1. TCRdb retrieved this table from immuneACCESS and kept in-frame rearrangements only. Not all clones are present; in checked studies, unresolved V genes account for under half, and no reason is known for the remainder. Clone size and V and J calls were adopted from that table, with D and trimming inferred from the DNA. A total of more than 90,000 clones appear in this sample, roughly 78% of them only once. The top ten clones comprise just under 9.5% of the sample.

This clone was observed a few times. The antigen this receptor binds is unknown. There are no base qualities to consult, and no much larger clone falls within one base. Interpreted using the paper, the time point label stands for: cycle 4 day 1 (C4D1), after more than five weeks of nivolumab. Relapse after autologous stem cell transplantation had occurred in all trial patients, and cohorts A, B and C were distinguished by prior brentuximab vedotin exposure. The trial cohort comprised fewer than 65 patients with relapsed/refractory classical Hodgkin lymphoma whose best overall responses were complete response, partial response or progressive disease. In the multi-cohort phase II CheckMate 205 trial, trial patients received single-agent nivolumab. An independent review committee assessed best overall response by applying the 2007 International Working Group response criteria. Trial PBMCs were collected just before the start of nivolumab (C1D1) and during therapy at cycle 2 day 1 and cycle 4 day 1. Peripheral blood was collected in 8 mL Vacutainer Cell Preparation Tubes, from which PBMCs were isolated by centrifugation and then cryopreserved.

CDR3 length: 16 amino acids, cysteine to phenylalanine. The retained sequence is limited to the CDR3, 48 bases, with the frame set at the first base. The junction carries 21 bases between V and J, which are trimmed by 5 bases and 4 bases respectively. CDR1 and CDR2 (SQVTM, ANQGSEA) derive from the germline V gene. The V and J segments used are TRBV29-1 and TRBJ2-1; there is no confident call for the D gene. This TCR derives from a human donor with classical Hodgkin lymphoma. The sequences come from peripheral blood mononuclear cells (PBMCs), collected before the fourth cycle of nivolumab. The CDR3 amino acid sequence is: CSVFNGKGKGYNEQFF. The DNA reads as follows: TGCAGCGTTTTTAATGGGAAGGGAAAAGGTTACAATGAGCAGTTCTTC.